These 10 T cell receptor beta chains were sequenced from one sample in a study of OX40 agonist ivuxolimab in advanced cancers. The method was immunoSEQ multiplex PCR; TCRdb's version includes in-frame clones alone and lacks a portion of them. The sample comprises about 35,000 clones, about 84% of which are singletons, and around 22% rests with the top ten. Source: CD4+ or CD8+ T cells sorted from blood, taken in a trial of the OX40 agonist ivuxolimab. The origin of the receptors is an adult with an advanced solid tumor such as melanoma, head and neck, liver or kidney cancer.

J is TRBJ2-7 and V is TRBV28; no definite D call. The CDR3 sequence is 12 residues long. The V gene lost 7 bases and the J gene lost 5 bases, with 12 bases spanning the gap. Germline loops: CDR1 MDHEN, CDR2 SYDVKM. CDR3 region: CASTDGPHEQYF. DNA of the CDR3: TGTGCCAGCACCGATGGACCCCACGAGCAGTACTTC.

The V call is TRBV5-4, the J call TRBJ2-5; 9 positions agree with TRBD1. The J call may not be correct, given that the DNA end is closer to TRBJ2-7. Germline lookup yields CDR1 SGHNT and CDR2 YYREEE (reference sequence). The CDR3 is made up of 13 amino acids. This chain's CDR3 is CASSGTGTYEQYF. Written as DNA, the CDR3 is TGTGCCAGCTCCGGGACAGGGACCTACGAGCAGTACTTC.

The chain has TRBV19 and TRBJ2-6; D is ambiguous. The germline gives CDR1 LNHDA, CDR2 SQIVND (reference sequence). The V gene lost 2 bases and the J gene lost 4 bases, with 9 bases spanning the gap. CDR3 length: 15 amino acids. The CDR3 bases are TGTGCCAGTAGTATACGACCAGCCGGGGCCAACGTCCTGACTTTC. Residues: CASSIRPAGANVLTF. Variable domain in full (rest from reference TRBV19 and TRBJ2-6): DGGITQSPKYLFRKEGQNVTLSCEQNLNHDAMYWYRQDPGQGLRLIYYSQIVNDFQKGDIAEGYSVSREKKESFPLTVTSAQKNPTAFYLCASSIRPAGANVLTFGAGSRLTVL.

The CDR3 protein is CASRILAGTTYEQYF. CDR3 DNA sequence: TGTGCCAGCAGGATATTGGCGGGAACAACCTACGAGCAGTACTTC. The rearrangement links TRBV28 to TRBJ2-5; maybe TRBD2 (6 bases). The J call may be incorrect, as the DNA end agrees better with TRBJ2-7. Per germline, CDR1 MDHEN and CDR2 SYDVKM. This CDR3 is 15 amino acids long.

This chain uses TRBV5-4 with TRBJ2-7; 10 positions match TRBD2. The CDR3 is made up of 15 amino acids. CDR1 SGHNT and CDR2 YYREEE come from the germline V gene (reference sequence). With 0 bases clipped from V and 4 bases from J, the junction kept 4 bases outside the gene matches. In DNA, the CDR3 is TGTGCCAGCAGCTTGGGGCCAGCGGGGGGGTACGAGCAGTACTTC. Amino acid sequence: CASSLGPAGGYEQYF.

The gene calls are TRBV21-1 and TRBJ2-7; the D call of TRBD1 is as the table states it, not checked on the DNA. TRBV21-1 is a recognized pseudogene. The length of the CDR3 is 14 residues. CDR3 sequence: CASSKTTGTYEQYF. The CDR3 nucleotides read TGTGCCAGCAGCAAGACGACAGGGACCTACGAGCAGTACTTC.

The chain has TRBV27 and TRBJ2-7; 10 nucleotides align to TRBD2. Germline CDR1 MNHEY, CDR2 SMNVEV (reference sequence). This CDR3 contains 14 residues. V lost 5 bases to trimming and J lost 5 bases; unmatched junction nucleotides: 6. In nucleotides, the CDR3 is TGTGCCAGCAGTCTCCTAGCGGGGGCTCACGAGCAGTACTTC. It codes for CASSLLAGAHEQYF.

CDR3 protein: CASSPQVNYEQYF. CDR3 bases: TGTGCCAGCAGTCCCCAGGTCAACTACGAGCAGTACTTC. The V call is TRBV27, the J call TRBJ2-7; the D is unclear. The CDR3 sequence is 13 residues long. In germline, CDR1 is MNHEY, CDR2 SMNVEV (reference sequence). The germline V and J ends were trimmed by 5 bases and 3 bases, with 11 bases remaining between them.

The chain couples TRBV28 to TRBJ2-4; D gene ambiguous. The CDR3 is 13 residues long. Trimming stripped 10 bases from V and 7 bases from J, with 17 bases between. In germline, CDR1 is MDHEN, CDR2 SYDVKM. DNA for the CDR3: TGTGCCACCGTGGCGGCAGGAAGCAACATTCAGTACTTC. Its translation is CATVAAGSNIQYF.

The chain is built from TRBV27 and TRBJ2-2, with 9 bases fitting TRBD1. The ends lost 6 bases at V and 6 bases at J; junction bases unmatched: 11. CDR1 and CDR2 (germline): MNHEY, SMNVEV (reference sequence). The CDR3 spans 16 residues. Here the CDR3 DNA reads TGTGCCAGCAGGGAGGAGACAGGGGGGCAACCCGGGGAGCTGTTTTTT. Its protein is CASREETGGQPGELFF.